A selection of T cell receptor beta chains follows, all from one sample in a study of Ad26.COV2.S vaccination and SARS-CoV-2 variants. Sequenced by immunoSEQ multiplex PCR; TCRdb stores in-frame clones only, minus some. Of about 280,000 clones in the sample, around 87% were seen once. The sequencing used peripheral blood, collected in a trial of Ad26.COV2.S vaccine versus placebo. Source of these receptors: a person aged 18-65 years who received the Ad26.COV2.S COVID-19 vaccine or a placebo. Each CDR3 is given without its conserved first and last residue. Each record gives: V gene, J gene, CDR3 protein.

V: TRBV10-3; J: TRBJ1-2; CDR3: AISPGRARGYGYT
V: TRBV7-3; J: TRBJ2-1; CDR3: ASSLAGTSAYNEQF
V: TRBV10-3; J: TRBJ2-3; CDR3: AISDPGDTDTQY
V: TRBV30; J: TRBJ1-5; CDR3: AWSVFGSGPQH
V: TRBV7-2; J: TRBJ2-3; CDR3: ASIRDRVGRDTQY
V: TRBV5-1; J: TRBJ2-6; CDR3: ASSPDGSGANVLT
V: TRBV4-3; J: TRBJ2-1; CDR3: ASSPGAGLYNEQF
V: TRBV4-1; J: TRBJ1-2; CDR3: ASSQDMGHRWGYT
V: TRBV28; J: TRBJ2-7; CDR3: ASSPGQGVEQY
V: TRBV19; J: TRBJ2-7; CDR3: ASSMSFSGVYEQY
V: TRBV3-1/TRBV3-2; J: TRBJ2-5; CDR3: ASSLWTGQETQY
V: TRBV2; J: TRBJ1-2; CDR3: ASSGWDRGRNRYGYT
V: TRBV6-6; J: TRBJ2-3; CDR3: ASRSFEAGGDTQY
V: TRBV5-1; J: TRBJ1-1; CDR3: ASSTYDGNTEAF
V: TRBV28; J: TRBJ2-7; CDR3: ASSSYSGTSFATYEQY
V: TRBV2; J: TRBJ2-6; CDR3: ASSKERNSGANVLT
V: TRBV7-9; J: TRBJ1-2; CDR3: ASSPGSGTANYGYT
V: TRBV5-4; J: TRBJ2-2; CDR3: ASSWSGNTGELF
V: TRBV18; J: TRBJ1-1; CDR3: ASSPQANTEAF
V: TRBV19; J: TRBJ2-2; CDR3: ASSKNAGTGELF
V: TRBV30; J: TRBJ1-1; CDR3: AWSVGAGTEAF
V: TRBV21-1; J: TRBJ2-1; CDR3: ASLRDHTAF